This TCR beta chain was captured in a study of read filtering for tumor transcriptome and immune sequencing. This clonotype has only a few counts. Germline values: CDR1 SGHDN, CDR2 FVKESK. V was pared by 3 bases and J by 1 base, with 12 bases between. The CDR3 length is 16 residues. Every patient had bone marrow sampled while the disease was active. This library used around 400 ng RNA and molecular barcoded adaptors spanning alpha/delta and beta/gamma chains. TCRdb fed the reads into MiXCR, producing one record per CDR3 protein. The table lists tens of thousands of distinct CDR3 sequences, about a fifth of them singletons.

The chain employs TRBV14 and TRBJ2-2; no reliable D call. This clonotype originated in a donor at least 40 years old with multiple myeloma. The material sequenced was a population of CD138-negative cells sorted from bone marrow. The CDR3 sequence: CASSQSTPLNTGELFF. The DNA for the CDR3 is TGTGCCAGCAGCCAGAGTACTCCGCTGAACACCGGGGAGCTGTTTTTT.